This record covers a single T cell receptor (beta chain). These data come from a study of blood T cell repertoires in COVID-19. Study overall: Collection of acute and convalescent COVID-19 samples took place in the United States, Italy and Spain. Sample material is recorded as cDNA or gDNA derived from T cells, B-cell-depleted T cells, or PBMCs.

Profiling relied on immunoSEQ multiplex PCR, and the TCRdb table lists in-frame clones only, not all of them. The sample includes some 430,000 clones, 90% of them seen just once. Recovery meant two consecutive negative NP/OP PCR tests, professional clearance, or resolved symptoms. The sample consisted of PBMCs or T cells enriched from blood (not recorded which). This sequence originates from a man between 18 and 35 years old who had recovered from COVID-19.

CDR3 sequence: CASTSHDRSNQPQHF. The CDR3 nucleotides are TGTGCCAGCACCTCACATGATCGTAGCAATCAGCCCCAGCATTTT. V and J are TRBV7-8 and TRBJ1-5; D call uncertain. Germline V gene data show CDR1 as SGHVS and CDR2 as FQNEAQ. CDR3 length equals 15 residues. V was shortened by 7 bases and J by 0 bases, with 13 bases between the two germline ends. The full variable domain, rest sourced from reference TRBV7-8 and TRBJ1-5, is GAGVSQSPRYKVAKRGQDVALRCDPISGHVSLFWYQQALGQGPEFLTYFQNEAQLDKSGLPSDRFFAERPEGSVSTLKIQRTQQEDSAVYLCASTSHDRSNQPQHFGDGTRLSIL.